This T cell receptor beta chain was captured by sequencing in a study of T cell responses to AZD1222 COVID-19 vaccine. Study at large: Investigators merged groups given second doses at roughly 4 or roughly 12 weeks. Overall study findings and caveats: Repertoires were collected only later (after the peak T cell response had occurred). Dominant at 160-218 and 743-854, vaccine-associated CD4 TCRs also spanned spike.

As regards this clone: Its antigen is undetermined.

Sequencing was performed with immunoSEQ multiplex PCR; in TCRdb, only in-frame clones are kept and a portion is missing. The sample carries about 120,000 clones, approximately 86% recorded once. The CDR3 has 15 amino acids. V dropped 0 bases and J dropped 7 bases, with 15 bases sitting between them. The germline gives CDR1 MNHEY, CDR2 SVGAGI. The sequence derives from an adult in good health. The specimen was peripheral blood, collected on day 0 of AZD1222 vaccination. This chain links TRBV6-5 with TRBJ1-2, with a tentative D call TRBD1 (6 bases). This CDR3 is CASSYSRGRGSGYTF. The CDR3 nucleotides read TGTGCCAGCAGTTACTCGAGGGGCAGGGGTTCTGGCTACACCTTC.